Each of the 26 T cell receptor beta chains below was sequenced from the same sample in a study of Tregs in tolerant kidney transplant recipients. The method was immunoSEQ multiplex PCR; TCRdb's version includes in-frame clones alone and lacks a portion of them. The sample has 50,000 or so clones. The sequencing used CD4+ T cells from blood, collected before the transplant. All receptors derive from a human donor who received a combined kidney and bone marrow transplant.

As concerns this clone: The CDR3 end lies 3 residues beyond the end of the read and is filled in from the germline J gene. The chain links TRBV5-1 to TRBJ1-2; 8 bases agree with TRBD1. The CDR3 is 15 amino acids. Germline CDR1 is SGHRS and CDR2 is YFSETQ. V was pared by 0 bases and J by 5 bases, with 6 bases of the junction left unmatched. This CDR3 reads CASSLEGQGSYGYTF. The covered CDR3 bases are TGCGCCAGCAGCTTGGAAGGACAGGGATCGTATGGC.

The covered CDR3 bases are TGTGCCAGCAGTGGTAGGGGTAGCTACGAG. Amino acid sequence: CASSGRGSYE. The full CDR3 sequence reads CASSGRGSYEQYF. The chain has TRBV2 and TRBJ2-7; D is possibly TRBD1 (5 bases). The read terminates 3 residues ahead of where the CDR3 ends, so the germline J gene completes it. V was pared by 4 bases and J by 3 bases, with 10 bases between. The CDR3 runs to 13 residues. Germline CDR1 SNHLY, CDR2 FYNNEI.

Regarding this clone: The CDR3 end lies 3 residues beyond the end of the read and is filled in from the germline J gene. The V call is TRBV20-1, the J call TRBJ2-3; D not certain. CDR1 DFQATT and CDR2 SNEGSKA come from the germline V gene (reference sequence). The CDR3 sequence is 12 residues long. With 6 bases removed from V and 1 base from J, the gap between germline ends came to 8 bases. The chain's CDR3 is CSAKKGTDTQYF. The covered CDR3 bases are TGCAGTGCAAAGAAGGGCACAGATACG.

The part of the CDR3 DNA that was read is TGTGCCAGCAGTGAAATGGGGGGTGAG. Residues: CASSEMGGE. The CDR3 in its entirety is CASSEMGGEAFF. The chain joins TRBV2 to TRBJ1-1; maybe TRBD1 (5 bases). The CDR3 end lies 3 residues beyond the end of the read and is filled in from the germline J gene. The V gene's germline CDR1 is SNHLY and CDR2 FYNNEI. CDR3 length: 12 residues. Supplemented by reference TRBV2 and TRBJ1-1, the full variable domain reads EPEVTQTPSHQVTQMGQEVILRCVPISNHLYFYWYRQILGQKVEFLVSFYNNEISEKSEIFDDQFSVERPDGSNFTLKIRSTKLEDSAMYFCASSEMGGEAFFGQGTRLTVV.

Points on this clone: The read stops 3 residues short of the end of the CDR3; the missing end is completed from the germline J gene. The chain combines TRBV20-1 with TRBJ1-1; TRBD1 matches 10 bases. The CDR3 runs 13 residues. J lost 7 bases, V lost 6 bases, and 8 bases had no gene match. Germline-derived CDR1 and CDR2 are DFQATT and SNEGSKA (reference sequence). The CDR3 spells CSASTGGVGEAFF. CDR3 DNA, as far as it was read: TGCAGTGCGTCGACAGGGGGCGTGGGTGAA.

Points on this clone: The read terminates 3 residues before the CDR3 end, so the remaining end is supplied by the germline J gene. The rearrangement uses TRBV7-2 and TRBJ2-7, with D possibly matching TRBD2 (6 bases). The V gene's germline CDR1 is SGHTA and CDR2 FQGNSA. This CDR3 is 14 amino acids long. The V gene lost 1 base and the J gene lost 2 bases, with 9 bases spanning the gap. The CDR3 DNA, read in part, is TGTGCCAGCAGCTTAGGCGGAGGGGCCTACGAG. This translates into CASSLGGGAYE. The full CDR3 reads CASSLGGGAYEQYF.

Details on this clone: The sequence runs out 3 residues before the end of the CDR3; the remainder is reconstructed from the germline J gene. The identical CDR3 is also encoded by other nucleotide sequences in the sample. The V gene is TRBV7-2, the J gene TRBJ2-3; possibly TRBD2 for D (6 bases). This CDR3 is 12 amino acids long. The V gene lost 4 bases and the J gene lost 6 bases, with 8 bases spanning the gap. In germline, CDR1 is SGHTA, CDR2 FQGNSA. This CDR3 is CASSSGGDTQYF. Incomplete CDR3 DNA: TGTGCCAGCAGCTCTGGAGGGGATACG.

With regard to this clone: With the read ending 3 residues before the CDR3 end, the germline J gene is used to fill in that end. The rearrangement joins TRBV2 to TRBJ2-1; D gene unclear. This CDR3 is 14 amino acids long. V lost 1 base, J lost 3 bases, and 7 bases lay in between. Germline V CDR1 and CDR2: SNHLY, FYNNEI. The CDR3: CASSEVALYNEQFF. CDR3 DNA (partial): TGTGCCAGCAGTGAAGTGGCCCTCTACAATGAG.

Note on this clone: The CDR3 is cut off 3 residues early in the read; its end comes from the germline J gene. This chain uses TRBV6-2 or TRBV6-3 with TRBJ1-5; D possibly corresponds to TRBD1 (6 bases). This CDR3 is built from 14 residues. Germline loops: CDR1 MNHEY, CDR2 SVGEGT. The sequenced CDR3 bases are TGTGCAGCTTCACGTGGGGGCTTCAATCAGCCC. This sequence encodes CAASRGGFNQP. The full CDR3 protein is CAASRGGFNQPQHF.

Notes on this clone: The read ends 3 residues early relative to the CDR3; the germline J gene fills the gap. The chain joins TRBV7-9 to TRBJ1-4, with D unclear. CDR1 and CDR2 (germline): SEHNR, FQNEAQ (reference sequence). V was trimmed by 2 bases and J by 4 bases, leaving 5 bases between them. The CDR3 loop spans 13 amino acids. Partial CDR3 DNA: TGTGCCAGCAGCTTAATGTATAATGAAAAA. As protein: CASSLMYNEK. The full CDR3 protein is CASSLMYNEKLFF. Drawing the rest from reference TRBV7-9 and TRBJ1-4, the complete variable domain is DTGVSQNPRHKITKRGQNVTFRCDPISEHNRLYWYRQTLGQGPEFLTYFQNEAQLEKSRLLSDRFSAERPKGSFSTLEIQRTEQGDSAMYLCASSLMYNEKLFFGSGTQLSVL.

A word on this clone: The sequence runs out 3 residues before the end of the CDR3; the remainder is reconstructed from the germline J gene. This sequence joins TRBV19 and TRBJ2-6, with D possibly being TRBD1 (5 bases). The CDR3 sequence is 15 residues long. CDR1 and CDR2 from the germline V gene are LNHDA and SQIVND (reference sequence). The V gene lost 11 bases and the J gene lost 0 bases, with 14 bases spanning the gap. The sequenced part of the CDR3 DNA is TGTGCCTCCCGCTTAGGGGCCTCTGGGGCCAACGTC. It translates to CASRLGASGANV. In full, the CDR3 is CASRLGASGANVLTF.

Details on this clone: The read stops 3 residues short of the end of the CDR3; the missing end is completed from the germline J gene. The genes are TRBV5-1 and TRBJ2-1; a weak D match, TRBD1 (7 bases). This CDR3 is built from 13 residues. V lost 0 bases, J lost 9 bases, and 10 bases lay in between. The germline V gene encodes CDR1 SGHRS and CDR2 YFSETQ. CDR3 protein: CASSLGQGGEQFF. The sequenced part of the CDR3 DNA is TGCGCCAGCAGCTTGGGACAGGGAGGTGAG.

Points on this clone: Sequencing ends 3 residues short of the CDR3 end; the germline J gene provides the rest. The chain has TRBV2 and TRBJ1-2; D call uncertain. The germline V gene has CDR1 SNHLY and CDR2 FYNNEI. The CDR3 length is 14 residues. CDR3: CASSEISVLWGYTF. CDR3 bases read: TGTGCCAGCAGTGAAATTTCGGTACTATGGGGC.

Partial CDR3 DNA: TGTGCCAGCAGCCGACTAGCAGAGCAGAATGAG. This translates into CASSRLAEQNE. Given in full, the CDR3 is CASSRLAEQNEQFF. The rearrangement links TRBV7-9 to TRBJ2-1, with TRBD2 matching over 7 bases. The read ends 3 residues early relative to the CDR3; the germline J gene fills the gap. The V segment lost 5 bases and the J segment 7 bases; nucleotides outside the gene matches: 8. The CDR3 sequence is 14 residues long. Germline CDR1 reads SEHNR; CDR2 reads FQNEAQ (reference sequence).

On this clone itself: The read halts 3 residues ahead of the CDR3 end, with the missing end drawn from the germline J gene. This chain connects TRBV19 to TRBJ1-3; D call uncertain. Looked up from germline, CDR1 is LNHDA and CDR2 is SQIVND (reference sequence). The V end lost 1 base, the J end lost 0 bases, and 10 bases lay between the germline ends. This CDR3 contains 16 residues. The CDR3 loop is CASSIANTASGNTIYF. The CDR3 bases that were read are TGTGCCAGTAGTATAGCCAACACCGCCTCTGGAAACACC. The full variable domain, completed using reference TRBV19 and TRBJ1-3, is DGGITQSPKYLFRKEGQNVTLSCEQNLNHDAMYWYRQDPGQGLRLIYYSQIVNDFQKGDIAEGYSVSREKKESFPLTVTSAQKNPTAFYLCASSIANTASGNTIYFGEGSWLTVV.

Points on this clone: The read ends 3 residues shy of where the CDR3 ends; the end is completed using the germline J gene. V and J are TRBV5-6 and TRBJ1-1; D remains unclear. The CDR3 has 15 residues. Germline CDR1 and CDR2: SGHDT and YYEEEE. Trimming left V 0 bases short and J 0 bases short, with 9 bases between. Incomplete CDR3 DNA: TGTGCCAGCAGCTTGGTGGCAGGTCTGAACACTGAA. Translation gives CASSLVAGLNTE. The whole CDR3 protein reads CASSLVAGLNTEAFF.

A remark on this clone: The observed sequence ends 3 residues before the CDR3 terminus, with the missing tail filled in from the germline J gene. V usage is TRBV19 and J usage is TRBJ2-1, with 11 positions matching TRBD2. Germline V lookup: CDR1 LNHDA, CDR2 SQIVND (reference sequence). This CDR3 comprises 16 residues. Unmatched junction bases numbered 7, after V lost 7 bases and J lost 2 bases. The CDR3 protein is CASISGGAAAYNEQFF. The sequenced CDR3 bases are TGTGCCAGTATTAGCGGGGGGGCAGCGGCCTACAATGAG.

With respect to this clone: The observed sequence ends 3 residues before the CDR3 terminus, with the missing tail filled in from the germline J gene. The chain uses TRBV6-2 or TRBV6-3 and TRBJ1-5; D ambiguous. V was trimmed by 2 bases and J by 4 bases, leaving 9 bases between them. The CDR3 length is 14 residues. The V gene's germline CDR1 is MNHEY and CDR2 SVGEGT. CDR3 residues: CASSYLHGNQPQHF. The covered CDR3 bases are TGTGCCAGCAGTTACCTCCACGGGAATCAGCCC.

In regard to this clone: The read ends 3 residues before the CDR3 terminus; that terminus is restored from the germline J gene. This sequence joins TRBV20-1 and TRBJ1-5; D may be TRBD1 (6 bases). The CDR3 covers 14 residues. V gave up 6 bases and J gave up 4 bases, with 16 bases separating them. CDR1 is DFQATT, CDR2 SNEGSKA, per germline (reference sequence). Partial CDR3 DNA: TGCAGTGCCCAGATACGACAGGCGAATCAGCCC. This sequence encodes CSAQIRQANQP. The entire CDR3 protein reads CSAQIRQANQPQHF.

On this clone: The CDR3 extends 3 residues past the end of the read, so its final part is completed from the germline J gene. The V gene is TRBV10-2, the J gene TRBJ2-3; D is uncertain. The CDR3 loop spans 14 amino acids. CDR1 and CDR2 from the germline V gene are WSHSY and SAAADI. The V end was cut by 0 bases, the J end by 2 bases, with 6 bases between. The CDR3 loop is CASSESRSTDTQYF. The sequenced CDR3 bases are TGCGCCAGCAGTGAGTCGAGGTCCACAGATACG.

The CDR3 protein is CASAAGINEKLFF. The sequenced part of the CDR3 DNA is TGTGCCAGTGCGGCCGGTATTAATGAAAAA. The V gene is TRBV19, the J gene TRBJ1-4; no definite D call. The CDR3 end is not reached by the read, which stops 3 residues before it; the germline J gene fills it in. The germline V gene encodes CDR1 LNHDA and CDR2 SQIVND (reference sequence). Deletions cut 8 bases from V and 4 bases from J, with 11 bases between. CDR3 length: 13 amino acids.

Points on this clone: Read sequence stops 3 residues before the CDR3 end, and the germline J gene provides the missing end. J is TRBJ1-2 and V is TRBV2; D uncertain. CDR1 is SNHLY, CDR2 FYNNEI, per germline. Trimming cost V 0 bases and J 4 bases, with 12 bases left between them. The CDR3 consists of 15 residues. The chain's CDR3 is CASSEAPGVGYGYTF. Partial CDR3 DNA: TGTGCCAGCAGTGAAGCGCCCGGGGTGGGCTATGGC.

CDR3 bases read: TGCAGCGTTGCGGCAGGGGGAGCCAAAAACATT. This sequence encodes CSVAAGGAKNI. The full-length CDR3 reads as CSVAAGGAKNIQYF. The rearrangement uses TRBV29-1 and TRBJ2-4, with 7 bases that match TRBD1. The sequence runs out 3 residues before the end of the CDR3; the remainder is reconstructed from the germline J gene. V trimming: 4 bases; J trimming: 0 bases; junction bases outside the gene matches: 3. Germline V CDR1 and CDR2: SQVTM, ANQGSEA. This CDR3 region has 14 residues.

Incomplete CDR3 DNA: TGCAGTGGCTCACTTTGGGACAGACAAGAGACC. Amino acid sequence: CSGSLWDRQET. The full CDR3 sequence reads CSGSLWDRQETQYF. The rearrangement links TRBV20-1 to TRBJ2-5; 7 nucleotides match TRBD1. The CDR3 end lies 3 residues beyond the end of the read and is filled in from the germline J gene. Per the germline V gene, CDR1 is DFQATT and CDR2 is SNEGSKA (reference sequence). CDR3 size: 14 residues. The J segment lost 2 bases and the V segment lost 7 bases, leaving 10 bases of the junction unmatched.

Points on this clone: Coverage ceases 3 residues before the CDR3 finishes, and the germline J gene fills in the end. This sequence joins TRBV19 and TRBJ1-2; the D gene is possibly TRBD1 (5 bases). Per germline, CDR1 LNHDA and CDR2 SQIVND (reference sequence). V was trimmed by 3 bases and J by 5 bases, leaving 10 bases between them. This CDR3 contains 13 residues. This chain's CDR3 is CASSIEEGYGYTF. CDR3 DNA (partial): TGTGCCAGTAGTATTGAGGAGGGGTATGGC.

In regard to this clone: At one of its ends the junction is not consistent with the germline gene, which may arise from a read error. The read terminates 3 residues before the CDR3 end, so the remaining end is supplied by the germline J gene. The gene calls are TRBV10-3 and TRBJ1-4; TRBD1 matches 8 bases. CDR3 size: 13 residues. Germline CDR1 ENHRY, CDR2 SYGVKD. The sequenced part of the CDR3 DNA is TGTGCCATCGGTGAGACAGGGGTTGAAAAA. Translation: CAIGETGVEK. The entire CDR3 sequence reads CAIGETGVEKLFF.